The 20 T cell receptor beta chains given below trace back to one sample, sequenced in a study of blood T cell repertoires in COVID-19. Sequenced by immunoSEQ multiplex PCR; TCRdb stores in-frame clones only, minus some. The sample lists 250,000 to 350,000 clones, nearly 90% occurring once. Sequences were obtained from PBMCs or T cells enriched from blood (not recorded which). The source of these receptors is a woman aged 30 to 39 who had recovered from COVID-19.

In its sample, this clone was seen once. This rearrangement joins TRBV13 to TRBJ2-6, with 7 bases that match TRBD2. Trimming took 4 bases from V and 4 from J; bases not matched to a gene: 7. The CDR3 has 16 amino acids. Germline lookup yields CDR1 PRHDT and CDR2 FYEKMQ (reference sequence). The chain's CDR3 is CASSSKRGGGANVLTF. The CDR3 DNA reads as TGTGCCAGCAGCTCCAAGCGGGGTGGAGGGGCCAACGTCCTGACTTTC.

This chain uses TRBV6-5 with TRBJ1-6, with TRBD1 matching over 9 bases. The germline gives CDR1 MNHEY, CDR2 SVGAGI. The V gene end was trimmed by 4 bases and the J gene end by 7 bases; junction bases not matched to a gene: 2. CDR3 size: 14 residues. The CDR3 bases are TGTGCCAGCAGTTTGACAGGGGGGAATTCACCCCTCCACTTT. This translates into CASSLTGGNSPLHF.

The CDR3 DNA reads TGTGCCACCAGCAGAGATCAGGGGACAGCCTTCGCCCCGGCTTTCTTT. Encoded protein: CATSRDQGTAFAPAFF. The chain employs TRBV15 and TRBJ1-1; 7 nucleotides agree with TRBD1. Germline V gene lookup returns CDR1 LNHNV and CDR2 YYDKDF (reference sequence). The J segment lost 11 bases and the V segment lost 0 bases, leaving 15 bases of the junction unmatched. The CDR3 loop spans 16 amino acids.

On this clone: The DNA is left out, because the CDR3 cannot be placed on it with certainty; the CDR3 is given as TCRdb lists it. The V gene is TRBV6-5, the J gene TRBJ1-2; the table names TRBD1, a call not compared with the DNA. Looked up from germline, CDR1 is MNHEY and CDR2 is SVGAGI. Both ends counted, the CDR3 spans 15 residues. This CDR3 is CASTTSVGRGASLPF.

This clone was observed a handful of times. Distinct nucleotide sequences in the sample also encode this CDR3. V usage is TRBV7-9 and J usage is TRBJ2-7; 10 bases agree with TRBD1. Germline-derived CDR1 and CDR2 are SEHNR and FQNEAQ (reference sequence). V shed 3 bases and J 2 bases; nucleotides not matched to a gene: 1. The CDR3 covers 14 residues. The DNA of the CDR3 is TGTGCCAGCAGCTTGACAGGGGGCACCTACGAGCAGTACTTC. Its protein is CASSLTGGTYEQYF.

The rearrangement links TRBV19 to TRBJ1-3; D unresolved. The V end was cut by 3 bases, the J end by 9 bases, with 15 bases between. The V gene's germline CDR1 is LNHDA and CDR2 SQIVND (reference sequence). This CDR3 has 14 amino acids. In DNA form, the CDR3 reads TGTGCCAGTAGTATCGCGGCCAAACGAAGCACCATATATTTT. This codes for CASSIAAKRSTIYF.

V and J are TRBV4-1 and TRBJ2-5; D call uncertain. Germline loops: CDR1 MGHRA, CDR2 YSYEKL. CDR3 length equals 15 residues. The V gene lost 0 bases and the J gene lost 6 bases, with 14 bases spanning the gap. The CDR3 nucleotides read TGCGCCAGCAGCCAAGAAGGAGCTCAAGAGCAGACCCAGTACTTC. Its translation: CASSQEGAQEQTQYF.

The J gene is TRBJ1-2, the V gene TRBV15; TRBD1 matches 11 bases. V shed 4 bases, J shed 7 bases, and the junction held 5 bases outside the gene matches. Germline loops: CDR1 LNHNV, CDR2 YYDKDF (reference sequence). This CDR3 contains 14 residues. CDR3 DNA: TGTGCCACCAGCAAGGACAGGGGGCAGCGTGGCTACACCTTC. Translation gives CATSKDRGQRGYTF.

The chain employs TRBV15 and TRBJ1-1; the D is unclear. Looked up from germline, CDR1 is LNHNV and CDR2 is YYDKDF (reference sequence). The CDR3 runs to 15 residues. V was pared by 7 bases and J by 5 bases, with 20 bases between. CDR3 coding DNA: TGTGCCACCACCGAACTGAGGGTAGAAAAGACTGAAGCTTTCTTT. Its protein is CATTELRVEKTEAFF.

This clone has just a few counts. The CDR3 bases are TGTGCCTGGAGCCGGGACAGCAACACCTATGGCTACACCTTC. As protein: CAWSRDSNTYGYTF. The gene calls are TRBV30 and TRBJ1-2, with 7 bases that match TRBD1. V gave up 3 bases and J gave up 4 bases; unmatched junction bases: 8. The CDR3 extends over 14 amino acids. The germline gives CDR1 GTSNPN, CDR2 SVGIG (reference sequence).

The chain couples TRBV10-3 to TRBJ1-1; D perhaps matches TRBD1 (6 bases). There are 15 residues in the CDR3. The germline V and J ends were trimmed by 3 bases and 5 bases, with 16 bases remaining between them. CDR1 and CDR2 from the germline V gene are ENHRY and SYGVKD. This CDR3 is CAISDTQGLGTEAFF. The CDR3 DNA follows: TGTGCCATCAGTGATACCCAGGGGTTGGGGACTGAAGCTTTCTTT.

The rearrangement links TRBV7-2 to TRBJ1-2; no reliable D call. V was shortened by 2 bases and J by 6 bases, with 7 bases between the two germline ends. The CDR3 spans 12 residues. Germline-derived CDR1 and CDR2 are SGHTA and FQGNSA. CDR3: CASSLPFDGYTF. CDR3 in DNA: TGTGCCAGCAGCTTACCTTTTGATGGCTACACCTTC.

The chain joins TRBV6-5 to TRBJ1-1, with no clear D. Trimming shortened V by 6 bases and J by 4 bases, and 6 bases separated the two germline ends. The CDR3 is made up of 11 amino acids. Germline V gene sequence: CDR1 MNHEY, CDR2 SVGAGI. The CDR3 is CASRVSTEAFF. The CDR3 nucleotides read TGTGCCAGCAGGGTGAGCACTGAAGCTTTCTTT.

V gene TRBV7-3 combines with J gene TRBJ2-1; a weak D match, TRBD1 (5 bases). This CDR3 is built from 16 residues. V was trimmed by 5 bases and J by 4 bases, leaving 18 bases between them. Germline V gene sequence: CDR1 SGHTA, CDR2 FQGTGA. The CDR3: CASSPNPRVDYNEQFF. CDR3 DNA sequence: TGTGCCAGCAGCCCAAACCCCAGGGTGGATTACAATGAGCAGTTCTTC.

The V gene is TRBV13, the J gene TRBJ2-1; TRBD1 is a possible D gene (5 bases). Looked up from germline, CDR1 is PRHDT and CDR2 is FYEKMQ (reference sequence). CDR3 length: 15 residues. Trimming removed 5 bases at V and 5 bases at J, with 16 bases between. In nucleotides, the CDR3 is TGTGCCAGCAGCCCCCGGTTAGGGGCCAACAATGAGCAGTTCTTC. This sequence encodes CASSPRLGANNEQFF.

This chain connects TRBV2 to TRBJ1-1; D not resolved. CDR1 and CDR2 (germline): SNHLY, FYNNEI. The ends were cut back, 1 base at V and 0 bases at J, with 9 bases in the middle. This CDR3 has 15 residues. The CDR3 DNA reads TGTGCCAGCAGTGAAGTATCCAGGTTGAACACTGAAGCTTTCTTT. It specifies CASSEVSRLNTEAFF.

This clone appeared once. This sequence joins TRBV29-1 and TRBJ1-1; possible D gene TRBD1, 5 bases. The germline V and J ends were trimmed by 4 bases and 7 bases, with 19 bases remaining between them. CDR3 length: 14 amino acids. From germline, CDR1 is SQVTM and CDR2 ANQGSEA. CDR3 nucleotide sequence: TGCAGCGTTGCCCTGGGGAGCGGGGGGAATGAAGCTTTCTTT. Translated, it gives CSVALGSGGNEAFF.

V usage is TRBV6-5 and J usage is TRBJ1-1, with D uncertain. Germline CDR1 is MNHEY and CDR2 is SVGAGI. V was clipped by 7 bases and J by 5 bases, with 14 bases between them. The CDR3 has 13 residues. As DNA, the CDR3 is TGTGCCAGCAAGAGACACCCGGGGACTGAAGCTTTCTTT. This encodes CASKRHPGTEAFF.

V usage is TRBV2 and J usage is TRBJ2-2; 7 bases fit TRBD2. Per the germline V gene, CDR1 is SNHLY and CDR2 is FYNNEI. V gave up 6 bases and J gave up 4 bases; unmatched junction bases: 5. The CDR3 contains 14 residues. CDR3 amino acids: CASRPSGGTGELFF. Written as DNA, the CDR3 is TGTGCCAGCAGGCCCTCGGGGGGCACCGGGGAGCTGTTTTTT.

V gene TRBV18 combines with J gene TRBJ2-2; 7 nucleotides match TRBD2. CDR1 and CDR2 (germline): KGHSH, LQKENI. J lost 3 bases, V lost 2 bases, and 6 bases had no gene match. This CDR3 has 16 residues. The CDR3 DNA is TGTGCCAGCTCACCAATCAGCGGGGCCCACACCGGGGAGCTGTTTTTT. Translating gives CASSPISGAHTGELFF.